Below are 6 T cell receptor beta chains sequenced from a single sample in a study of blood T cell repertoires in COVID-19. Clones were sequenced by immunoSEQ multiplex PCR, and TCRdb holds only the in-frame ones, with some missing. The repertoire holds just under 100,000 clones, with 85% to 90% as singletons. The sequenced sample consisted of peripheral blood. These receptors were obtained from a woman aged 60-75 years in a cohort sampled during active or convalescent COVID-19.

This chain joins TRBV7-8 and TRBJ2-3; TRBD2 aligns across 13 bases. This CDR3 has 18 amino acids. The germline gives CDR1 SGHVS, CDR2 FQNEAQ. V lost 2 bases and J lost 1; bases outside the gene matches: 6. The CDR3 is CASSLRTSGRGGTDTQYF. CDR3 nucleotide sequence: TGTGCCAGCAGCTTAAGGACTAGCGGGAGAGGGGGCACAGATACGCAGTATTTT.

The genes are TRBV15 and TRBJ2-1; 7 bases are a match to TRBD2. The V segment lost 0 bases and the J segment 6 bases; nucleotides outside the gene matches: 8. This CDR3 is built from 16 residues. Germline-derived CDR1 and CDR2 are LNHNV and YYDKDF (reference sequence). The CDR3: CATSRDPTSITNEQFF. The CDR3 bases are TGTGCCACCAGCAGAGACCCGACTAGCATAACCAATGAGCAGTTCTTC.

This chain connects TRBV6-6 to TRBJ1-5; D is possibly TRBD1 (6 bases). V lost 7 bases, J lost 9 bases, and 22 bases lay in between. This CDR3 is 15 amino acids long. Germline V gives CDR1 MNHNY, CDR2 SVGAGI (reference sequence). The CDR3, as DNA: TGTGCCAGCACTCCCACCGGGACATCCTCCGGGCCCCAGCATTTT. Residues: CASTPTGTSSGPQHF.

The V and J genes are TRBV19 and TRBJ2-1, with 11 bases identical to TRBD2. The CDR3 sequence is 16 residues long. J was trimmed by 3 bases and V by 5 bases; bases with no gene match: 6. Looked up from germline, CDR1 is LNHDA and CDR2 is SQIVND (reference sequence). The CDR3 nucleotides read TGTGCCAGTAGTGTAGCGGGAGGGCCCCACTACAATGAGCAGTTCTTC. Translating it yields CASSVAGGPHYNEQFF.

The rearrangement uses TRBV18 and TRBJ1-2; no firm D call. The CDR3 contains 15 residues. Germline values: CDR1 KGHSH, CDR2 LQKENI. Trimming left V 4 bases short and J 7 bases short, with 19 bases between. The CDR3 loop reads CASSQEEGIAFGYTF. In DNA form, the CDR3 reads TGTGCCAGCTCACAAGAGGAGGGTATCGCGTTTGGCTACACCTTC.

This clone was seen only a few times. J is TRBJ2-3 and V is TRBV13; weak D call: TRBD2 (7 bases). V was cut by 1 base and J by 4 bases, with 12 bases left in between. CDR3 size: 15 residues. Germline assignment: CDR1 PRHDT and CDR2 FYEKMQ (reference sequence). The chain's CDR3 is CASSLEGGGPDTQYF. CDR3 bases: TGTGCCAGCAGCTTAGAGGGCGGGGGCCCAGATACGCAGTATTTT. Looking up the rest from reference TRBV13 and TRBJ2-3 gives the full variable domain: AAGVIQSPRHLIKEKRETATLKCYPIPRHDTVYWYQQGPGQDPQFLISFYEKMQSDKGSIPDRFSAQQFSDYHSELNMSSLELGDSALYFCASSLEGGGPDTQYFGPGTRLTVL.